This T cell receptor (beta chain) came from a study of blood T cell repertoires in COVID-19 (TCRdb year 2020). Notes on the research overall: Samples covering the acute and convalescent phases of COVID-19 were provided by collaborators in the United States, Italy and Spain. The material from the prospective study consisted of cDNA or gDNA derived from T cells, B-cell-depleted T cells, or PBMCs. The repertoires were released in a freely available public database meant as a resource for research on the immune response to SARS-CoV-2. The samples were drawn from two sources: the first 160 participants of the ongoing ImmuneRACE study, and over 1,000 subjects contributed by 6 global collaborators. Where available, HLA class I and class II types were taken from metadata supplied by the sample provider and were not determined by assay-based typing. The sample metadata nearly always contained a de-identified subject ID, COVID-19 status, age in years and sex. The dataset comprised deeply sampled blood TCRbeta repertoires from subjects exposed to, actively infected with, or recovered from COVID-19.

The study at large found these results: The quantity of clinical and demographic metadata differed by source and by participant and was supplied without curation.

A second Seattle source provided samples from volunteer blood donors who had recovered from COVID-19. Whole blood was collected in K2EDTA tubes by collaborating institutions according to the institutions' own protocols. For TCRbeta analysis, collaborators shipped samples in one of three forms: frozen whole blood, isolated PBMCs, or DNA extracted from either of those sample types. The immunoSEQ Assay, a bias-controlled multiplex PCR, was used to amplify TCRbeta CDR3 regions from genomic DNA. For the original study's pipeline: Within the assay, amplification of reference gene primers was used to estimate how many nucleated cells each sample contained. To quantify the absolute abundance of each unique TCRbeta CDR3 rearrangement, sequence reads were collapsed and filtered. For each sample, productive Simpson clonality was calculated by taking the square root of Simpson's diversity index across productive rearrangements. TCRdb's version of the immuneACCESS table is confined to in-frame rearrangements and falls short of the full clone set. An unresolved V gene accounts for under half of the shortfall where checked; the remainder is of unknown origin. Clonal size and the V and J genes are those of that table, whereas D and trimming came from the DNA. The sample yields roughly 160,000 clones; approximately 88% were counted once. The top ten constitute approximately 4.1% of the sample.

Its CDR3 holds 14 amino acids, cysteine through phenylalanine. The kept DNA is CDR3 alone, 42 bases in frame from the first base. CDR1 and CDR2, per the germline V gene, are SGHRS and YFSETQ. Relative to germline, V is 2 bases shorter and J is 5 bases shorter, with 14 bases between their ends. As to this clone: This clone's antigen is unknown. Base qualities are not recorded, but no much larger clone differs from it by a single base.

Material: peripheral blood. Here the chain combines TRBV5-1 and TRBJ2-7, with a tentative D gene TRBD1 over 6 matching bases. This TCR was sampled from an older woman who had recovered from COVID-19. The CDR3 region has the sequence CASSLQGPRNEQYF. The bases read TGCGCCAGCAGCTTACAGGGACCTCGGAACGAGCAGTACTTC. Where the CDR3 stops, the reference TRBV5-1 and TRBJ2-7 genes take over; the full variable domain is KAGVTQTPRYLIKTRGQQVTLSCSPISGHRSVSWYQQTPGQGLQFLFEYFSETQRNKGNFPGRFSGRQFSNSRSEMNVSTLELGDSALYLCASSLQGPRNEQYFGPGTRLTVT.